A selection of T cell receptor beta chains follows, all from one sample in a study of T cells in Graves' hyperthyroidism and ophthalmopathy. TCRdb analysed the multiplex PCR reads with MiXCR anew, one entry per CDR3 protein. In the table there are 470,000 or so distinct CDR3 sequences, more than 20% of which are singletons. Input material: blood. The receptors were gathered from a man aged 18 to 29 with Graves' hyperthyroidism. CDR3s include the opening cysteine and the closing phenylalanine or tryptophan. D genes are given only for firm matches. A row's size may be missing; if present it is once, few, many or a size class.

J,size,V,D,DNA,CDR3
TRBJ2-7,many,TRBV6-5,TRBD1,TGTGCCAGCATTCTCTACCCGGGACAGAGCTCCTACGAGCAGTACTTC,CASILYPGQSSYEQYF
TRBJ1-1,.,TRBV6-5,.,TGTGCCAGCAGTTATCACGGACAGACTGAAGCTTTCTTT,CASSYHGQTEAFF
TRBJ1-2,many,TRBV28,TRBD1,TGTGCCAGCAGTCCCGGGACAGGGGGCCGCTATGGCTACACCTTC,CASSPGTGGRYGYTF
TRBJ2-7,many,TRBV20-1,TRBD1,TGCAGTGCTCCGCCGGGACAGGGACACGAGCAGTACTTC,CSAPPGQGHEQYF
TRBJ1-1,many,TRBV12-3/TRBV12-4,TRBD1,TGTGCCAGCCTTTGCGGACAGGGTCCTGAAGCTTTCTTT,CASLCGQGPEAFF
TRBJ2-5,.,TRBV19,TRBD2,TGTGCCAGTAGAACTGGCGCGGGGGTCGAGACCCAGTACTTC,CASRTGAGVETQYF
TRBJ2-7,many,TRBV6-5,.,TGTGCCAGCAGTTACTCGAAGTTATCCTACGAGCAGTACTTC,CASSYSKLSYEQYF
TRBJ1-1,many,TRBV12-3/TRBV12-4,TRBD1,TGTGCCACCTACAGGGGGATGTCTGAAGCTTTCTTT,CATYRGMSEAFF
TRBJ2-7,many,TRBV11-2,.,TGTGCCAGCAGCCCCGATGGGGGGTACGACTACGAGCAGTACTTC,CASSPDGGYDYEQYF
TRBJ1-5,many,TRBV28,.,TGTGCCAGCAGTCCCCATGGGGGGGCTAGCAATCAGCCCCAGCATTTT,CASSPHGGASNQPQHF
TRBJ2-5,many,TRBV5-1,.,TGCGCCAGCAGCTTCGGAGGGGCGTATGAGACCCAGTACTTC,CASSFGGAYETQYF
TRBJ2-2,many,TRBV5-1,TRBD2,TGCGCCAGCAGCTTCCGAAGGACTAGCGGGGTCCTACTGAACACCGGGGAGCTGTTTTTT,CASSFRRTSGVLLNTGELFF
TRBJ1-1,many,TRBV11-2,.,TGTGCCAGCAGTTTCGAGGGGGAGACGATGAACACTGAAGCTTTCTTT,CASSFEGETMNTEAFF
TRBJ2-7,.,TRBV5-1,.,TGCGCCAGCAGCTCTGGACGGGGGTTTGGGGAATACGAGCAGTACTTC,CASSSGRGFGEYEQYF
TRBJ1-2,many,TRBV7-8,TRBD1,TGTGCCAGCAGCCCTGGGACAGAGACTTATGGCTACACCTTC,CASSPGTETYGYTF
TRBJ2-7,many,TRBV28,.,TGTGCCAGCAGTTTGGGCACTCCTAACGAGCAGTACTTC,CASSLGTPNEQYF
TRBJ1-2,many,TRBV2,.,TGTGCCAGCGTTTTGTACAGGGTGGAGGGCTACACCTTC,CASVLYRVEGYTF
TRBJ2-7,many,TRBV28,.,TGTGCCAGCAGTCCAGGGAACGAGCAGTACTTC,CASSPGNEQYF
TRBJ2-5,.,TRBV29-1,.,TGCAGCGGGGGCAAGCAAGAGACCCAGTACTTC,CSGGKQETQYF
TRBJ2-7,.,TRBV4-1,TRBD1,TGCGCCAGCAGCCTACAGGGGGCAGAATACGAGCAGTACTTC,CASSLQGAEYEQYF
TRBJ2-7,many,TRBV19,.,TGTGCCAGTAGTATAGGGACAGCTGCCAACGAGCAGTACTTC,CASSIGTAANEQYF
TRBJ1-1,many,TRBV29-1,.,TGCAGCGTACCGCAGGGTACTGAAGCTTTCTTT,CSVPQGTEAFF
TRBJ2-7,.,TRBV4-1,.,TGCGCCAGCAGCATCTCACTGAGCTCCTACGAGCAGTACTTC,CASSISLSSYEQYF
TRBJ1-1,few,TRBV27,.,TGTGCCAGCAGCCGTCGACAGGAGAACACTGAAGCTTTCTTT,CASSRRQENTEAFF
TRBJ2-7,.,TRBV11-2,TRBD1,TGTGCCAGCAGCCGCCGCGGACAGGCTAGCTCCTACGAGCAGTACTTC,CASSRRGQASSYEQYF
TRBJ2-7,many,TRBV6-2/TRBV6-3,.,TGTGCCAGCAGTTACTCGAGTGGTGATACCTACGAGCAGTACTTC,CASSYSSGDTYEQYF
TRBJ2-7,many,TRBV27,.,TGTGCCAGCAGTTCCGGACCGTCGGTCGAGCAGTACTTC,CASSSGPSVEQYF
TRBJ1-1,many,TRBV28,.,TGTGCCGGTGGGGGGGGGCCCATGAACACTGAAGCTTTCTTT,CAGGGGPMNTEAFF
TRBJ1-1,.,TRBV11-3,.,TGTGCCAGCAGCTTTCACAGCAACATGAACACTGAAGCTTTCTTT,CASSFHSNMNTEAFF
TRBJ1-5,once,TRBV6-5,.,TGTGCCAGCAGTTACTCTCCCGACTATCAGCCCCAGCATTTT,CASSYSPDYQPQHF
TRBJ1-1,many,TRBV7-9,.,TGTGCCAGCAGCGACGGGACGTTCGGTGAAGCTTTCTTT,CASSDGTFGEAFF
TRBJ2-5,.,TRBV20-1,TRBD2,TGCAGTGCTAGGGAGCGGGGGGCCGGGGAGACCCAGTACTTC,CSARERGAGETQYF
TRBJ1-1,many,TRBV27,.,TGTGCCAGCAGTTTCTTTTTAACCACCATGAACACTGAAGCTTTCTTT,CASSFFLTTMNTEAFF
TRBJ2-7,few,TRBV5-1,TRBD2,TGCGCCAGCAGCTTGGGGTGGGGCGGGGGTCCCTCCTACGAGCAGTACTTC,CASSLGWGGGPSYEQYF
TRBJ1-6,.,TRBV20-1,.,TGCAGTGCTAGAGGGGCTGGGCGAACTAATTCACCCCTCCACTTT,CSARGAGRTNSPLHF
TRBJ1-3,.,TRBV12-3/TRBV12-4,.,TGTGCCAGCAGTTTATGGGGGGCGCGAGGAAACACCATATATTTT,CASSLWGARGNTIYF
TRBJ2-7,many,TRBV6-2/TRBV6-3,.,TGTGCCAGCAATTGGGACGGATCCTACGAGCAGTACTTC,CASNWDGSYEQYF
TRBJ1-6,many,TRBV6-1,TRBD1,TGTGCCAGCAGCGACGACAGGGGCGCGAATAATTCACCCCTCCACTTT,CASSDDRGANNSPLHF
TRBJ1-1,few,TRBV7-9,.,TGTGCCAGCAGCTTAGAACAGGAAAGCAGGGAAGCTTTCTTT,CASSLEQESREAFF
TRBJ2-2,many,TRBV12-3/TRBV12-4,.,TGTGCCAGCCTTAGGGGGGAGCTGTTTTTT,CASLRGELFF
TRBJ1-1,many,TRBV12-3/TRBV12-4,.,TGTGCCAGCAGCCTCCTTCCTGTGATGGGCACTGAAGCTTTCTTT,CASSLLPVMGTEAFF